This T cell receptor beta chain stems from a study of cytomegalovirus exposure and HLA in healthy donors. For the study at large: Among fewer than 500 genotyped donors, 65% to 90% fell in the Caucasian-associated ancestry cluster.

To note about this clone: Its antigen is undetermined.

The PCR contained 60 Vbeta and 13 Jbeta primers. TCRdb keeps only in-frame clones here, not all; method: immunoSEQ multiplex PCR. Here the sample spans about 150,000 clones, approximately 84% being singletons. Study observations and caveats: The study listed around 150 cytomegalovirus-associated TCR beta chains. In a later analysis, productive TCRs from donors in an Asian-associated ancestry cluster reportedly carried fewer N-insertions than the cohort mean.

The sequencing input was PBMCs. This TCR was recovered from a male donor in good health and CMV-seropositive.

CDR3 nucleotides: TGTGCCAGCAGCTCCGGGACAGCAAATGAGCAGTTCTTC. Its translation: CASSSGTANEQFF. V and J are TRBV7-9 and TRBJ2-1; 7 bases are shared with TRBD1. The CDR3 loop spans 13 amino acids. J lost 7 bases, V lost 4 bases, and 4 bases had no gene match. Germline V gene data show CDR1 as SEHNR and CDR2 as FQNEAQ (reference sequence).